Below, one T cell receptor beta chain is given with its context. TCRdb fed the 5' RACE reads into MiXCR, producing one record per CDR3 protein. The sample consists of roughly 540,000 distinct CDR3 sequences, roughly 21% of them appearing once. This entry comes from a study of identical twins. In addition, the sample was reused for a study of T cells expressing NK-cell markers.

The sequence derives from a woman aged 18-35 years in good health. Material for sequencing was CD4+ T cells sorted from blood.

CDR3 coding DNA: TGTGCCAGCAGTGGGACGCGGAGGAACACTGAAGCTTTCTTT. Translation: CASSGTRRNTEAFF. The V call is TRBV6-1, the J call TRBJ1-1; D remains unclear. The CDR3 is made up of 14 amino acids. V shed 4 bases and J shed 1 base, with 10 bases lying between them. CDR1 and CDR2 (germline): MNHNS, SASEGT.